The 24 T cell receptor beta chains given below trace back to one sample, sequenced in a study of T cell clonality in common variable immunodeficiency. Only in-frame clones appear in the TCRdb table, and some are missing; sequencing was by immunoSEQ multiplex PCR. The sample contains approximately 12,000 clones, none of them singletons. What these receptors recognize is not known. Study-level results: Common variable immunodeficiency TCR beta sequences reportedly had fewer deletions and N-nucleotide insertions.

The source material was peripheral blood mononuclear cells. The receptors stem from a human donor with common variable immunodeficiency.

Only a few counts were recorded for this clone. Read data end 3 residues before the CDR3 end; the end is taken from the germline J gene. This chain joins TRBV18 and TRBJ1-5; no clear D. Trimming took 3 bases from V and 5 from J, leaving 5 bases between them. The CDR3 sequence is 12 residues long. Germline V gene lookup returns CDR1 KGHSH and CDR2 LQKENI. The covered CDR3 bases are TGTGCCAGCTCACCTCCGGATCAGCCC. It is translated as CASSPPDQP. The entire CDR3 is CASSPPDQPQHF.

At least ten counts were recorded for this clone. Partial CDR3 DNA: TGTGCCAGCTCACCCCCGAGGGGAGGCTCAGAGACC. It specifies CASSPPRGGSET. In full, the CDR3 is CASSPPRGGSETQYF. This chain uses TRBV18 with TRBJ2-5; maybe TRBD2 (6 bases). Read sequence stops 3 residues before the CDR3 end, and the germline J gene provides the missing end. Per the germline V gene, CDR1 is KGHSH and CDR2 is LQKENI. The CDR3 totals 15 residues. Trimming took 3 bases from V and 4 from J, leaving 15 bases between them.

About this clone: The missing CDR3 end, 3 residues past where the read stops, is filled in from the germline J gene. The gene calls are TRBV20-1 and TRBJ2-7, with D maybe TRBD2 (6 bases). CDR1 DFQATT and CDR2 SNEGSKA come from the germline V gene (reference sequence). CDR3 length equals 20 residues. The V and J ends lost 1 base and 3 bases respectively, with 31 bases between them. The CDR3 loop reads CSARVPAGLRIGPIYYEQYF. The sequenced part of the CDR3 DNA is TGCAGTGCTAGAGTCCCCGCGGGACTGCGTATAGGGCCGATATACTACGAG.

On this clone: The read terminates 3 residues before the CDR3 end, so the remaining end is supplied by the germline J gene. The chain carries TRBV19 and TRBJ1-5; TRBD1 matches 8 bases. This CDR3 is 14 amino acids long. Germline loops: CDR1 LNHDA, CDR2 SQIVND (reference sequence). Losses at the gene ends were 8 bases for V and 0 bases for J; bases not matched to a gene: 3. CDR3 region: CASQDRGSNQPQHF. The covered CDR3 bases are TGTGCCAGTCAAGACAGGGGTAGCAATCAGCCC. Using reference TRBV19 and TRBJ1-5 for the parts outside the CDR3, the full variable domain is DGGITQSPKYLFRKEGQNVTLSCEQNLNHDAMYWYRQDPGQGLRLIYYSQIVNDFQKGDIAEGYSVSREKKESFPLTVTSAQKNPTAFYLCASQDRGSNQPQHFGDGTRLSIL.

Turning to this clone: From the germline J gene comes the end of the CDR3, since the read stops 3 residues before it. J is TRBJ1-2 and V is TRBV7-2; 8 positions match TRBD1. Trimming at V came to 5 bases and at J to 7 bases, leaving 12 bases not matched to a gene. The CDR3 is 15 residues long. Germline CDR1 reads SGHTA; CDR2 reads FQGNSA. The sequenced CDR3 bases are TGTGCCAGCAGCCGAGACCGACAGGGGCCCTCTGGC. Protein sequence: CASSRDRQGPSG. The entire CDR3 protein reads CASSRDRQGPSGYTF.

A note on this clone: The DNA ends 3 residues before the CDR3 does, and the rest of the CDR3 is filled in from the germline J gene. This chain uses TRBV2 with TRBJ1-2; D unclear. The V and J ends lost 2 bases and 1 base respectively, with 8 bases between them. This CDR3 comprises 14 residues. Germline assignment: CDR1 SNHLY and CDR2 FYNNEI. The CDR3 here is CASSENTLNYGYTF. The CDR3 bases that were read are TGTGCCAGCAGTGAAAACACGCTTAACTATGGC.

The CDR3 loop reads CASSLEGTGTEQFF. Incomplete CDR3 DNA: TGTGCCAGCAGCTTAGAGGGGACAGGGACTGAG. The rearrangement joins TRBV7-6 to TRBJ2-1; 9 positions agree with TRBD1. The CDR3 goes on 3 residues after the read ends, and that part is filled in from the germline J gene. CDR3 length: 14 residues. J gave up 9 bases and V 1 base, and 4 bases lay outside the gene matches. Germline loops: CDR1 SGHVS, CDR2 FNYEAQ.

A word on this clone: The read halts 3 residues ahead of the CDR3 end, with the missing end drawn from the germline J gene. This rearrangement joins TRBV30 to TRBJ2-5; tentative D call: TRBD1 (5 bases). The CDR3 is 13 amino acids. Germline CDR1 reads GTSNPN; CDR2 reads SVGIG (reference sequence). Deletions cut 3 bases from V and 5 bases from J, with 13 bases between. CDR3 sequence reads: CAWSASGWETQYF. The DNA read from the CDR3 is TGTGCCTGGAGCGCGTCAGGGTGGGAGACC.

This clone was observed a handful of times. Read coverage stops 3 residues before the CDR3 terminus; the germline J gene supplies the remainder. The chain carries TRBV19 and TRBJ1-4; 10 bases align to TRBD1. The CDR3 is made up of 14 amino acids. Germline V gene lookup returns CDR1 LNHDA and CDR2 SQIVND (reference sequence). J was trimmed by 8 bases and V by 2 bases; bases with no gene match: 2. The CDR3 DNA, read in part, is TGTGCCAGTAGTATATGGGACAGGGGAGAAAAA. It is translated as CASSIWDRGEK. The full CDR3 is CASSIWDRGEKLFF.

Remarks on this clone: The read falls 3 residues short of the CDR3 end, and the missing part is taken from the germline J gene. This chain joins TRBV19 and TRBJ1-1; D possibly corresponds to TRBD1 (5 bases). Germline V lookup: CDR1 LNHDA, CDR2 SQIVND (reference sequence). This CDR3 is built from 18 residues. V lost 7 bases and J lost 4, with 28 bases in between. The DNA read from the CDR3 is TGTGCCAGTACCGCTGAAAGGGAAGCTCACAAGGGGTCCACTGAA. This encodes CASTAEREAHKGSTE. The full CDR3 reads CASTAEREAHKGSTEAFF.

This clone was seen only a few times. The read gets to within 3 residues of the CDR3 end, and the germline J gene fills in the rest. V usage is TRBV7-3 and J usage is TRBJ2-7; D call uncertain. Germline-derived CDR1 and CDR2 are SGHTA and FQGTGA. This CDR3 has 12 residues. V gave up 0 bases and J gave up 6 bases, with 6 bases separating them. The sequenced CDR3 bases are TGTGCCAGCAGCTTAACGGCAGGCGAG. Encoded protein: CASSLTAGE. The CDR3 in its entirety is CASSLTAGEQYF.

The part of the CDR3 DNA that was read is TGTGCCAGCAGCTTAGCGGCCGGCGGGGCGACCACAGATACG. It codes for CASSLAAGGATTDT. From start to end, the CDR3 is CASSLAAGGATTDTQYF. J is TRBJ2-3 and V is TRBV7-6, with a possible D match to TRBD2 (6 bases). The CDR3 is cut off 3 residues early in the read; its end comes from the germline J gene. Trimming took off 0 bases at V and 2 bases at J, with 15 bases between the two ends. This CDR3 has 17 amino acids. Germline-derived CDR1 and CDR2 are SGHVS and FNYEAQ.

In its sample, this clone was seen a few times. The DNA ends 3 residues before the CDR3 does, and the rest of the CDR3 is filled in from the germline J gene. V usage is TRBV7-6 and J usage is TRBJ2-1; D is unresolved. The V end lost 5 bases, the J end lost 9 bases, and 20 bases lay between the germline ends. This CDR3 region has 15 residues. Germline V gene lookup returns CDR1 SGHVS and CDR2 FNYEAQ. The CDR3 DNA, read in part, is TGTGCCAGCAGCCCAGTGACACCGCATGGCACTGAG. It is translated as CASSPVTPHGTE. The whole CDR3 is CASSPVTPHGTEQFF.

This clone counts as medium-sized. The CDR3 end falls 3 residues outside the read, so it is completed with the germline J gene. This chain connects TRBV9 to TRBJ2-5; possible D gene TRBD1, 5 bases. Germline lookup yields CDR1 SGDLS and CDR2 YYNGEE. The CDR3 totals 14 residues. CDR3 DNA (partial): TGTGCCAGCAGCCTGACTGAGAGTAGGGGTACC. Protein: CASSLTESRGT. The whole CDR3 sequence is CASSLTESRGTQYF. The whole variable domain, filled in from reference TRBV9 and TRBJ2-5, reads DSGVTQTPKHLITATGQRVTLRCSPRSGDLSVYWYQQSLDQGLQFLIQYYNGEERAKGNILERFSAQQFPDLHSELNLSSLELGDSALYFCASSLTESRGTQYFGPGTRLLVL.

This clone has more than one count but fewer than ten. The read ends 3 residues before the CDR3 terminus; that terminus is restored from the germline J gene. The rearrangement joins TRBV18 to TRBJ2-3, with 12 bases aligning to TRBD2. CDR1 and CDR2 (germline): KGHSH, LQKENI. Trimming cost V 6 bases and J 5 bases; bases outside gene matches: 12. The CDR3 length is 17 residues. The CDR3 protein is CASSHEWTSGVGDTQYF. CDR3 DNA (partial): TGTGCCAGCTCTCATGAGTGGACTAGCGGGGTTGGAGATACG.

This clone has a count of ten or more. The read finishes 3 residues shy of the CDR3 end, and the germline J gene is used to complete it. This chain uses TRBV19 with TRBJ1-1; no clear D gene. Per germline, CDR1 LNHDA and CDR2 SQIVND (reference sequence). Deletions cut 7 bases from V and 6 bases from J, with 15 bases between. The CDR3 runs 13 residues. The sequenced part of the CDR3 DNA is TGTGCCAGTACCTCAGAAAGGAGGGCTGAA. Protein product: CASTSERRAE. The entire CDR3 protein is CASTSERRAEAFF.

As concerns this clone: The CDR3 end lies 3 residues beyond the end of the read and is filled in from the germline J gene. The chain carries TRBV19 and TRBJ2-3; 15 bases are shared with TRBD2. V dropped 7 bases and J dropped 8; count of bases not matched to a gene: 13. Germline CDR1 reads LNHDA; CDR2 reads SQIVND (reference sequence). The CDR3 spans 17 residues. CDR3 sequence reads: CASNLPGTSGGIGTQYF. Incomplete CDR3 DNA: TGTGCCAGTAACTTACCCGGGACTAGCGGGGGGATCGGTACG.

This clone was counted between two and nine times. The CDR3 extends 3 residues past the end of the read, so its final part is completed from the germline J gene. The chain joins TRBV7-9 to TRBJ2-1, with 7 bases lining up with TRBD1. Germline V gene sequence: CDR1 SEHNR, CDR2 FQNEAQ (reference sequence). There are 15 residues in the CDR3. V shed 3 bases and J 4 bases; nucleotides not matched to a gene: 6. The CDR3 loop is CASSLTGPRYNEQFF. The DNA read from the CDR3 is TGTGCCAGCAGCTTGACAGGGCCAAGGTACAATGAG.

Ten or more counts support this clone. The read halts 3 residues ahead of the CDR3 end, with the missing end drawn from the germline J gene. V and J are TRBV19 and TRBJ2-2, with 7 positions matching TRBD1. V shed 4 bases, J shed 1 base, and the junction held 6 bases outside the gene matches. In germline, CDR1 is LNHDA, CDR2 SQIVND (reference sequence). The CDR3 spans 16 residues. CDR3 DNA, as far as it was read: TGTGCCAGTAGTACAGGGGGAATGGTGAACACCGGGGAG. Its protein is CASSTGGMVNTGE. The full CDR3 protein is CASSTGGMVNTGELFF.

In its sample, this clone was seen a few times. The observed sequence ends 3 residues before the CDR3 terminus, with the missing tail filled in from the germline J gene. This sequence joins TRBV7-9 and TRBJ1-2; weak D call: TRBD1 (5 bases). V shed 0 bases and J shed 6 bases, with 14 bases lying between them. The CDR3 has 15 amino acids. Germline V CDR1 and CDR2: SEHNR, FQNEAQ (reference sequence). CDR3: CASSLAGGGVDGYTF. CDR3 DNA, as far as it was read: TGTGCCAGCAGCTTAGCGGGGGGAGGCGTAGATGGC. The whole variable domain, filled in from reference TRBV7-9 and TRBJ1-2, reads DTGVSQNPRHKITKRGQNVTFRCDPISEHNRLYWYRQTLGQGPEFLTYFQNEAQLEKSRLLSDRFSAERPKGSFSTLEIQRTEQGDSAMYLCASSLAGGGVDGYTFGSGTRLTVV.

Regarding this clone: The CDR3 end lies 3 residues beyond the end of the read and is filled in from the germline J gene. The chain links TRBV7-9 to TRBJ1-6, with D possibly matching TRBD1 (6 bases). Germline CDR1 reads SEHNR; CDR2 reads FQNEAQ (reference sequence). The CDR3 is made up of 15 amino acids. V was trimmed by 8 bases and J by 9 bases, leaving 20 bases between them. CDR3 loop: CASARSGGAGSPLHF. The part of the CDR3 DNA that was read is TGTGCCAGCGCTCGGTCTGGGGGGGCAGGTTCACCC.

As concerns this clone: The CDR3 end is not reached by the read, which stops 3 residues before it; the germline J gene fills it in. This chain joins TRBV7-9 and TRBJ1-6, with 9 bases matching TRBD1. The CDR3 has 15 residues. Germline V lookup: CDR1 SEHNR, CDR2 FQNEAQ (reference sequence). Trimming at V came to 5 bases and at J to 10 bases, leaving 9 bases not matched to a gene. The sequenced part of the CDR3 DNA is TGTGCCAGCAGCACACAGGGGGCCCTTGGGTCACCC. Translation gives CASSTQGALGSP. From start to end, the CDR3 is CASSTQGALGSPLHF. The whole variable domain, remainder taken from reference TRBV7-9 and TRBJ1-6, is DTGVSQNPRHKITKRGQNVTFRCDPISEHNRLYWYRQTLGQGPEFLTYFQNEAQLEKSRLLSDRFSAERPKGSFSTLEIQRTEQGDSAMYLCASSTQGALGSPLHFGNGTRLTVT.

This clone was counted only a few times. The CDR3 end falls 3 residues outside the read, so it is completed with the germline J gene. The rearrangement uses TRBV2 and TRBJ1-1, with D possibly TRBD1 on 5 matching bases. The CDR3 length is 13 residues. V lost 7 bases to trimming and J lost 2 bases, with 11 bases between them. Germline V gene data show CDR1 as SNHLY and CDR2 as FYNNEI. CDR3 DNA (partial): TGTGCCAGCAATTCCCAGGGCAACACTGAA. Protein product: CASNSQGNTE. The full-length CDR3 reads as CASNSQGNTEAFF.

On this clone itself: The CDR3 goes on 3 residues after the read ends, and that part is filled in from the germline J gene. The chain recombines TRBV6-2 or TRBV6-3 with TRBJ2-3; the D is unclear. The V gene's germline CDR1 is MNHEY and CDR2 SVGEGT. The germline V and J ends were trimmed by 5 bases and 2 bases, with 2 bases remaining between them. CDR3 length: 11 amino acids. The CDR3 DNA, read in part, is TGTGCCAGCAGTCTCACAGATACG. Its protein product is CASSLTDT. The whole CDR3 region reads CASSLTDTQYF.